This T cell receptor (beta chain) was sequenced for a study of shared clonotypes between healthy human individuals. Study as a whole: CD4 naive and CD4 memory each took three plates per donor, while CD8 naive took two and CD8 memory one. Whole-study findings and limits: It was only blood that was sampled, and tissue repertoires likely differ. Read depth was anticipated to influence clonotype sharing among donors.

Remarks on this clone: The target antigen is unknown.

The CDR3 has 14 amino acids. The germline gives CDR1 SNHLY, CDR2 FYNNEI. The junction had 4 bases not matched to a gene; V was cut back by 6 bases and J by 0 bases. Investigators divided CD4+ cells into CD45RA+ naive and CD45RA-negative memory subsets. Here immunoSEQ multiplex PCR was the method, and the copy in TCRdb shows in-frame clones only, minus some. The table lists about 990,000 clones, approximately 80% of them singletons. The clonotype comes from a man aged 18 to 29 in good health. Some clones in this sample may be carry-over from other donors' samples. This chain joins TRBV2 and TRBJ1-1; 7 nucleotides match TRBD1. The sample comprised memory CD4+ T cells from PBMCs. The subset denotes: CD45RA-negative fraction. This chain's CDR3 is CASRGGQVNTEAFF. The CDR3 bases are TGTGCCAGCAGGGGCGGACAGGTGAACACTGAAGCTTTCTTT.